This TCR beta chain was identified in a study of response to subunit inactivated influenza vaccine. TCRdb passed the RT-PCR reads through MiXCR, listing each CDR3 protein once. This table has just under 550,000 distinct CDR3 sequences, 20% to 25% appearing once. The CDR3 runs 16 residues. Germline assignment: CDR1 SEHNR and CDR2 FQNEAQ (reference sequence). V was clipped by 5 bases and J by 0 bases, with 13 bases between them. These data are also associated with another study on T cells expressing NK-cell markers. Per that paper: Scientists made TCR beta cDNA using 5'RACE template switching with UMIs. Several experiments employed an anti-gamma-delta TCR antibody to confine sorting to alpha-beta TCR T cells. Dominant NKG2C+ clonotypes were found to form roughly 1.0-7.0% of CD8+ T cells in over 5 donors. Uncertainty persisted over the HCMV specificity of expanded NKG2C+ T cell clones.

The sequencing here drew on CD4+ T cells sorted from PBMCs, taken about 12 days after vaccination. This receptor was obtained from a man aged 50-60 years who received an inactivated influenza vaccine. This chain connects TRBV7-9 to TRBJ2-2; TRBD2 is a possible D gene (6 bases). The chain's CDR3 is CASSRLGGPNTGELFF. CDR3 DNA sequence: TGTGCCAGCAGCCGATTGGGAGGACCGAACACCGGGGAGCTGTTTTTT.